Each of the 27 T cell receptor beta chains below was sequenced from the same sample in a study of blood T cell repertoires in COVID-19 (TCRdb year 2020). To prepare the library, the immunoSEQ multiplex PCR assay was applied. TCRdb retrieved this table from immuneACCESS and kept in-frame rearrangements only. Not all clones are present; in checked studies, unresolved V genes account for under half, and no reason is known for the remainder. This sample holds around 240,000 clones; roughly 83% were observed only once. The ten largest clonotypes hold 2% to 2.5% of the sample. Sample: PBMCs or T cells enriched from blood (not recorded which). The receptors stem from a woman aged 45 to 65 who had recovered from COVID-19.

The chain employs TRBV29-1 and TRBJ1-2, with 10 bases that match TRBD1. Germline CDR1 is SQVTM and CDR2 is ANQGSEA. The CDR3 contains 14 residues. Trimming at V came to 1 base and at J to 8 bases, leaving 7 bases not matched to a gene. The CDR3 coding sequence is TGCAGCGTTGAAGGACAGGGGGCGACTTGGGGCTACACCTTC. Its translation: CSVEGQGATWGYTF.

The chain has TRBV30 and TRBJ1-1, with 7 nucleotides matching TRBD1. V lost 5 bases, J lost 0 bases, and 12 bases stayed unmatched. The CDR3 spans 16 residues. Per germline, CDR1 GTSNPN and CDR2 SVGIG (reference sequence). CDR3 region: CAWFPGTAKMNTEAFF. CDR3 nucleotide sequence: TGTGCCTGGTTCCCCGGGACAGCCAAAATGAACACTGAAGCTTTCTTT.

This clone was detected a few times. J is TRBJ1-4 and V is TRBV11-2, with D perhaps TRBD1 (5 bases). Trimming pared 4 bases from V and 3 bases from J, leaving 9 bases between. Per germline, CDR1 SGHAT and CDR2 FQNNGV. The CDR3 is 14 residues long. CDR3 sequence: CASSSVGANEKLFF. The CDR3 DNA reads as TGTGCCAGCAGCTCCGTAGGGGCTAATGAAAAACTGTTTTTT. Full variable domain (missing parts from reference TRBV11-2 and TRBJ1-4): EAGVAQSPRYKIIEKRQSVAFWCNPISGHATLYWYQQILGQGPKLLIQFQNNGVVDDSQLPKDRFSAERLKGVDSTLKIQPAKLEDSAVYLCASSSVGANEKLFFGSGTQLSVL.

As regards this clone: Different DNA sequences within this sample yield the same CDR3. The chain has TRBV30 and TRBJ1-5; tentatively, D is TRBD1 (5 bases). This CDR3 contains 13 residues. V was shortened by 3 bases and J by 6 bases, with 12 bases between the two germline ends. Germline V gives CDR1 GTSNPN, CDR2 SVGIG (reference sequence). CDR3 amino acids: CAWSEDRGQPQHF. The CDR3, as DNA: TGTGCCTGGAGCGAAGACAGAGGTCAGCCCCAGCATTTT.

CDR3 in DNA: TGTGCCAGCAGTGTCGGGGGTGGAAACACCATATATTTT. This codes for CASSVGGGNTIYF. The V and J genes are TRBV28 and TRBJ1-3; tentative D call: TRBD1 (5 bases). CDR1 and CDR2 (germline): MDHEN, SYDVKM. The V gene lost 5 bases and the J gene lost 3 bases, with 8 bases spanning the gap. The CDR3 consists of 13 residues. Variable domain in full (rest from reference TRBV28 and TRBJ1-3): DVKVTQSSRYLVKRTGEKVFLECVQDMDHENMFWYRQDPGLGLRLIYFSYDVKMKEKGDIPEGYSVSREKKERFSLILESASTNQTSMYLCASSVGGGNTIYFGEGSWLTVV.

The genes are TRBV29-1 and TRBJ2-3; 7 bases are shared with TRBD1. Germline values: CDR1 SQVTM, CDR2 ANQGSEA. This CDR3 comprises 14 residues. V gave up 7 bases and J gave up 2 bases; unmatched junction bases: 9. CDR3: CSGGLGQYTDTQYF. The CDR3 DNA is TGCAGCGGCGGTCTGGGACAGTACACAGATACGCAGTATTTT.

The chain recombines TRBV14 with TRBJ2-1, with TRBD2 matching over 7 bases. This CDR3 contains 15 residues. V lost 3 bases, J lost 4 bases, and 6 bases stayed unmatched. Germline values: CDR1 SGHDN, CDR2 FVKESK. In nucleotides, the CDR3 is TGTGCCAGCAGCCAGGCGGGAGCGGCTTACAATGAGCAGTTCTTC. Translation: CASSQAGAAYNEQFF.

The chain carries TRBV6-2 or TRBV6-3 and TRBJ2-7, with D possibly matching TRBD1 (5 bases). This CDR3 has 13 amino acids. The V end was cut by 2 bases, the J end by 3 bases, with 8 bases between. Per germline, CDR1 MNHEY and CDR2 SVGEGT. Written as DNA, the CDR3 is TGTGCCAGCAGTTACCAGGGATTCTACGAGCAGTACTTC. Translation: CASSYQGFYEQYF.

This chain connects TRBV2 to TRBJ1-4, with a weak D call TRBD1 (5 bases). The germline V and J ends were trimmed by 6 bases and 8 bases, with 22 bases remaining between them. Germline CDR1 reads SNHLY; CDR2 reads FYNNEI. The length of the CDR3 is 16 residues. In DNA, the CDR3 is TGTGCCAGCAGGGCGGGACTCATGGCAGTGAGCGAAAAACTGTTTTTT. It yields the protein CASRAGLMAVSEKLFF.

The chain carries TRBV18 and TRBJ2-7; TRBD2 agrees at 7 bases. This CDR3 is built from 17 residues. V trimming: 3 bases; J trimming: 0 bases; junction bases outside the gene matches: 11. Germline values: CDR1 KGHSH, CDR2 LQKENI. CDR3 in DNA: TGTGCCAGCTCACCCCCGGGCGGGAGCGCCCTCTCCTACGAGCAGTACTTC. Translating gives CASSPPGGSALSYEQYF.

In its sample, this clone was seen a few times. CDR3 in amino acids: CASSQEYRGNEQFF. The CDR3, as DNA: TGTGCCAGCAGCCAAGAGTACAGGGGCAATGAGCAGTTCTTC. The chain is built from TRBV4-2 and TRBJ2-1; the match to TRBD1 covers 7 bases. Germline CDR1 LGHNA, CDR2 YNFKEQ. V trimming: 0 bases; J trimming: 6 bases; junction bases outside the gene matches: 2. The CDR3 is made up of 14 amino acids.

J is TRBJ2-3 and V is TRBV10-1; a weak D match, TRBD2 (6 bases). V lost 0 bases and J lost 2, with 15 bases in between. The CDR3 runs to 17 residues. The germline CDR1 and CDR2 sequences are WNHNN and SYGVQD (reference sequence). CDR3 amino acids: CASSESIWRGNTDTQYF. In DNA form, the CDR3 reads TGCGCCAGCAGTGAGTCAATTTGGCGGGGAAACACAGATACGCAGTATTTT.

This clone was seen just once. This rearrangement joins TRBV3-1 (or the pseudogene TRBV3-2) to TRBJ2-7; 10 bases align to TRBD2. Germline trimming cut 2 bases from V and 12 bases from J; bases unmatched to any gene: 4. This CDR3 has 12 amino acids. Per the germline V gene, CDR1 is LGHDT and CDR2 is YNNKEL (reference sequence). The CDR3 region has the DNA TGTGCCAGCAGCCAACCTAGCGGGGGACCGTACTTC. Translated, it gives CASSQPSGGPYF.

V and J are TRBV7-2 and TRBJ2-3; 8 bases fit TRBD2. The germline V gene has CDR1 SGHTA and CDR2 FQGNSA. The V and J ends lost 1 base and 3 bases, in that order; junction bases with no gene match: 6. This CDR3 comprises 16 residues. This CDR3 is CASSLGRGGRTDTQYF. CDR3 bases: TGTGCCAGCAGCTTAGGTCGGGGGGGGCGAACAGATACGCAGTATTTT. Full variable domain (outside the CDR3, taken from reference TRBV7-2 and TRBJ2-3): GAGVSQSPSNKVTEKGKDVELRCDPISGHTALYWYRQSLGQGLEFLIYFQGNSAPDKSGLPSDRFSAERTGGSVSTLTIQRTQQEDSAVYLCASSLGRGGRTDTQYFGPGTRLTVL.

The rearrangement joins TRBV5-4 to TRBJ2-5, with TRBD1 matching over 7 bases. V lost 4 bases and J lost 4; bases outside the gene matches: 13. Germline CDR1 and CDR2: SGHNT and YYREEE (reference sequence). The CDR3 is 16 amino acids. The CDR3 sequence is CASSLGGAGLSETQYF. CDR3 nucleotides: TGTGCCAGCAGCCTAGGGGGCGCGGGTCTATCAGAGACCCAGTACTTC.

The genes are TRBV21-1 and TRBJ2-7; the D call in the table, TRBD2, was not verified against the DNA. TRBV21-1 is annotated as a pseudogene. The CDR3 totals 18 residues. This chain's CDR3 is CASSCKVVLLAGSYEQYF. The CDR3 bases are TGTGCCAGCAGCTGCAAAGTGGTGCTGCTAGCGGGCTCCTACGAGCAGTACTTC.

The CDR3, as DNA: TGTGCCAGCAGCGTAGCTGGGACTGCTAGTTCACCCCTCCACTTT. Protein product: CASSVAGTASSPLHF. V is TRBV9 and J is TRBJ1-6; a weak D match, TRBD1 (5 bases). Germline CDR1 is SGDLS and CDR2 is YYNGEE. The CDR3 is 15 residues long. Trimming left V 0 bases short and J 9 bases short, with 13 bases between. Full variable domain (missing parts from reference TRBV9 and TRBJ1-6): DSGVTQTPKHLITATGQRVTLRCSPRSGDLSVYWYQQSLDQGLQFLIQYYNGEERAKGNILERFSAQQFPDLHSELNLSSLELGDSALYFCASSVAGTASSPLHFGNGTRLTVT.

The chain carries TRBV24-1 and TRBJ1-5; 7 bases match TRBD1. Losses at the gene ends were 4 bases for V and 7 bases for J; bases not matched to a gene: 12. Germline-derived CDR1 and CDR2 are KGHDR and SFDVKD. CDR3 length: 16 amino acids. DNA of the CDR3: TGTGCCACCAGTGACGTCCGGGACAGTCCAATGCAGCCCCAGCATTTT. Protein: CATSDVRDSPMQPQHF.

CDR3 nucleotides: TGCGCCAGCAGCCAAGGGGGATTTCGGGACAAGTGGTATGGCTACACCTTC. This sequence encodes CASSQGGFRDKWYGYTF. The rearrangement joins TRBV4-1 to TRBJ1-2; TRBD1 is a possible D gene (6 bases). Germline V CDR1 and CDR2: MGHRA, YSYEKL. This CDR3 has 17 amino acids. Trimming cost V 1 base and J 5 bases, with 20 bases left between them.

The V gene is TRBV5-1, the J gene TRBJ2-3, with 13 bases fitting TRBD2. The V segment lost 4 bases and the J segment 2 bases; nucleotides outside the gene matches: 4. Germline CDR1 SGHRS, CDR2 YFSETQ. This CDR3 contains 16 residues. CDR3 in amino acids: CASSGGLAGPTDTQYF. The DNA for the CDR3 is TGCGCCAGCAGCGGGGGACTAGCGGGGCCCACAGATACGCAGTATTTT.

The rearrangement joins TRBV11-1 to TRBJ2-3; D is ambiguous. This CDR3 has 15 amino acids. The germline V gene encodes CDR1 SGHAT and CDR2 FQDESV (reference sequence). The V end lost 2 bases, the J end lost 6 bases, and 15 bases lay between the germline ends. The CDR3 DNA is TGTGCCAGCAGCTTAATGTCCGGTTCCCCCGATACGCAGTATTTT. Residues: CASSLMSGSPDTQYF.

CDR3 DNA sequence: TGCGCCAGCAGCCAAGACGGAGGCTTGATGAACTATCACACCGGGGAGCTGTTTTTT. It specifies CASSQDGGLMNYHTGELFF. The chain employs TRBV4-3 and TRBJ2-2; a weak D match, TRBD2 (5 bases). The length of the CDR3 is 19 residues. Germline V lookup: CDR1 LGHNA, CDR2 YSLEER. With 0 bases removed from V and 3 bases from J, the gap between germline ends came to 20 bases.

The rearrangement links TRBV14 to TRBJ1-2; D might be TRBD1 (5 bases). The ends were cut back, 0 bases at V and 7 bases at J, with 15 bases in the middle. Germline loops: CDR1 SGHDN, CDR2 FVKESK. CDR3 size: 15 residues. CDR3 nucleotide sequence: TGTGCCAGCAGCCAAGATGGGACTAGGGCCGCTGGCTACACCTTC. It codes for CASSQDGTRAAGYTF.

The rearrangement links TRBV3-1 (or the pseudogene TRBV3-2) to TRBJ2-7; TRBD1 agrees at 9 bases. Looked up from germline, CDR1 is LGHDT and CDR2 is YNNKEL (reference sequence). The V segment lost 2 bases and the J segment 2 bases; nucleotides outside the gene matches: 1. This CDR3 has 14 residues. The CDR3 reads CASSQRDRAYEQYF. DNA for the CDR3: TGTGCCAGCAGCCAAAGGGACAGGGCCTACGAGCAGTACTTC.

The CDR3 region has the DNA TGCAGTGCCCAGACAGGGGAGGGCTACACCTTC. Translating it yields CSAQTGEGYTF. The V call is TRBV20-1, the J call TRBJ1-2, with 8 bases lining up with TRBD1. The CDR3 covers 11 residues. Germline trimming cut 6 bases from V and 8 bases from J; bases unmatched to any gene: 5. The V gene's germline CDR1 is DFQATT and CDR2 SNEGSKA (reference sequence).

This rearrangement joins TRBV15 to TRBJ2-1, with TRBD2 matching over 7 bases. The CDR3 is 17 residues long. Germline loops: CDR1 LNHNV, CDR2 YYDKDF (reference sequence). Losses at the gene ends were 5 bases for V and 0 bases for J; bases not matched to a gene: 10. CDR3 region: CATSDAGRESSYNEQFF. The CDR3 DNA is TGTGCCACCAGCGATGCAGGGCGGGAGAGCTCCTACAATGAGCAGTTCTTC.

V usage is TRBV7-2 and J usage is TRBJ2-1; maybe TRBD2 (7 bases). Trimming left V 0 bases short and J 7 bases short, with 16 bases between. CDR1 is SGHTA and CDR2 is FQGNSA in the germline V gene. CDR3 length: 16 residues. The CDR3 bases are TGTGCCAGCAGCTTAGCTGGGGGGGGCTTAGGAAATGAGCAGTTCTTC. Encoded protein: CASSLAGGGLGNEQFF.